This is a list of T cell receptor beta chains from one sample in a study of shared T cell receptors in the human thymus. Some clones are missing from TCRdb's copy, which holds only in-frame ones; the method was immunoSEQ multiplex PCR. Here the sample spans hundreds of thousands of clones, 75% to 80% being singletons. These data also formed part of another study, on human thymus T cells.

The sample taken for sequencing was thymocytes. The receptors stem from a boy under two years old with a congenital heart defect. The CDR3 runs from the conserved cysteine through the conserved F or W. D genes are given only for firm matches. Some rows have no size entry. The others give once, few or many, or a class for an expanded clone.

V gene,D gene,J gene,clone size,CDR3 protein,CDR3 DNA
TRBV28,TRBD2,TRBJ2-3,-,CASIPPRLAGASSTDTQYF,TGTGCCAGTATCCCTCCTAGGCTAGCGGGAGCCTCTAGCACAGATACGCAGTATTTT
TRBV6-9,-,TRBJ2-7,once,CASSYFPGYEQYF,TGTGCCAGCAGTTATTTTCCGGGCTACGAGCAGTACTTC
TRBV30,TRBD2,TRBJ2-2,-,CAWTGGGNTGELFF,TGTGCCTGGACCGGCGGGGGGAACACCGGGGAGCTGTTTTTT
TRBV15,TRBD2,TRBJ2-2,-,CATSGRIDSGTSSAGELFF,TGTGCCACCAGCGGGAGGATCGATTCGGGGACTAGCTCGGCCGGGGAGCTGTTTTTT
TRBV30,-,TRBJ2-1,-,CAWSVRTVRGGYNEQFF,TGTGCCTGGAGTGTACGGACTGTTAGGGGGGGTTACAATGAGCAGTTCTTC
TRBV7-2,TRBD1,TRBJ1-4,-,CASSWDRGGSNEKLFF,TGTGCCAGCAGCTGGGACAGGGGGGGTTCTAATGAAAAACTGTTTTTT
TRBV9,TRBD2,TRBJ2-1,few,CASSVGGGRAHESYNEQFF,TGTGCCAGCAGCGTAGGGGGCGGGAGGGCGCACGAATCCTACAATGAGCAGTTCTTC
TRBV4-3,-,TRBJ2-2,-,CASSQDDWSSTPYTGELFF,TGCGCCAGCAGCCAAGATGATTGGAGCAGTACACCGTACACCGGGGAGCTGTTTTTT
TRBV5-1,-,TRBJ2-5,-,CASSLLSRGEETQYF,TGCGCCAGCAGCTTGTTATCCAGGGGGGAAGAGACCCAGTACTTC
TRBV27,-,TRBJ1-1,few,CASIGQGPTEAFF,TGTGCCAGCATTGGTCAGGGCCCCACTGAAGCTTTCTTT
TRBV4-3,-,TRBJ1-1,-,CASSPHTLHSRAHTEAFF,TGCGCCAGCAGTCCTCACACCCTCCACAGCAGGGCGCACACTGAAGCTTTCTTT
TRBV6-6,-,TRBJ1-5,-,CASSYRREGNQPQHF,TGTGCCAGCAGTTACCGTCGGGAGGGCAATCAGCCCCAGCATTTT
TRBV7-9,-,TRBJ2-7,-,CASIGGSSYEQYF,TGTGCCAGCATTGGGGGGAGCTCCTACGAGCAGTACTTC
TRBV27,-,TRBJ1-5,-,CASSLSGGSNQPQHF,TGTGCCAGCAGTTTATCGGGGGGGAGCAATCAGCCCCAGCATTTT
TRBV5-6,-,TRBJ2-1,-,CASSLSGNEQFF,TGTGCCAGCAGCTTAAGCGGCAATGAGCAGTTCTTC
TRBV9,-,TRBJ2-2,few,CASSVCAKCAGELFF,TGTGCCAGCAGCGTTTGCGCGAAGTGCGCCGGGGAGCTGTTTTTT